The 4 T cell receptor beta chains in this list originate from one sample, sequenced in a study of T cell changes during pregnancy in multiple sclerosis. Sequencing was performed with immunoSEQ multiplex PCR; in TCRdb, only in-frame clones are kept and a portion is missing. Of 30,000 to 50,000 clones listed, just over 90% were seen once; the top ten hold approximately 0.79%. Source: CD4+ T cells from peripheral blood mononuclear cells, taken in the third trimester of pregnancy. The receptors were gathered from a female donor with multiple sclerosis, enrolled in a pregnancy study.

J is TRBJ2-7 and V is TRBV30, with 8 bases aligning to TRBD2. This CDR3 is 15 amino acids long. V lost 3 bases and J lost 1; bases outside the gene matches: 8. CDR1 and CDR2 from the germline V gene are GTSNPN and SVGIG (reference sequence). The CDR3, as DNA: TGTGCCTGGAGGTTTCCGGGACTAGGATCCTACGAGCAGTACTTC. It specifies CAWRFPGLGSYEQYF.

The genes are TRBV10-3 and TRBJ2-1; D unresolved. Germline V gene lookup returns CDR1 ENHRY and CDR2 SYGVKD. V lost 6 bases, J lost 8 bases, and 8 bases lay in between. The CDR3 is 11 residues long. The CDR3 DNA reads TGTGCCATCAGACTGTCTCATGAGCAGTTCTTC. It specifies CAIRLSHEQFF.

This clone has just one count. In DNA form, the CDR3 reads TGCGCCAGCAGCTTGGTGTCTAGCGCCGGCAATGAGCAGTTCTTC. It translates to CASSLVSSAGNEQFF. The chain uses TRBV5-1 and TRBJ2-1, with D possibly being TRBD2 (6 bases). V lost 0 bases to trimming and J lost 6 bases, with 13 bases between them. There are 15 residues in the CDR3. CDR1 SGHRS and CDR2 YFSETQ come from the germline V gene.

The chain combines TRBV4-1 with TRBJ1-2; 9 nucleotides line up with TRBD1. CDR3 length equals 19 residues. Germline CDR1 is MGHRA and CDR2 is YSYEKL. V lost 3 bases and J lost 2; bases outside the gene matches: 16. CDR3 bases: TGCGCCAGCAGCCACCCCGGAGGGACAGGGCCTAGGGGAAACTATGGCTACACCTTC. Translation gives CASSHPGGTGPRGNYGYTF.